The 3 T cell receptor beta chains below all came from one sample that was sequenced in a study of T cell clonotyping in hematopoietic cell transplantation. Time point here: recipient sample about 28 days before transplant, after cytoreduction. Libraries were prepared by immunoSEQ multiplex PCR; TCRdb keeps only in-frame clonotypes and omits some of them. The table lists roughly 49,000 clones, more than 75% of them singletons, with 5.9% in the top ten. The material was peripheral blood mononuclear cells, obtained before stem cell transplant. Every receptor here comes from a man aged 55 to 69 with biphenotypic leukemia. Some clones in this sample may be carry-over from other donors' samples.

Relative to its sample, this clone is medium-sized. The chain uses TRBV27 and TRBJ1-5; no clear D gene. Trimming left V 1 base short and J 0 bases short, with 7 bases between. Germline V gives CDR1 MNHEY, CDR2 SMNVEV (reference sequence). The CDR3 contains 15 residues. As DNA, the CDR3 is TGTGCCAGCAGTTTATACGCCTATAGCAATCAGCCCCAGCATTTT. It codes for CASSLYAYSNQPQHF.

This sequence joins TRBV2 and TRBJ1-5; D remains ambiguous. This CDR3 region has 13 residues. Trimming took off 7 bases at V and 2 bases at J, with 9 bases between the two ends. Germline V lookup: CDR1 SNHLY, CDR2 FYNNEI. CDR3 loop: CASNPGGNQPQHF. The CDR3 DNA reads as TGTGCCAGCAATCCCGGGGGCAATCAGCCCCAGCATTTT.

The chain employs TRBV11-1 and TRBJ1-1; 8 nucleotides align to TRBD1. This CDR3 spans 15 amino acids. Germline V lookup: CDR1 SGHAT, CDR2 FQDESV (reference sequence). V shed 5 bases, J shed 1 base, and the junction held 6 bases outside the gene matches. The CDR3 region is CASSPRQGKNTEAFF. The DNA for the CDR3 is TGTGCCAGCAGCCCCAGACAGGGGAAGAACACTGAAGCTTTCTTT.